These 18 T cell receptor beta chains were all obtained from the same sample, sequenced in a study of post-analysis software for immune sequencing data. cDNA libraries of TCR beta carried unique molecular identifiers. TCRdb recomputed calls from the PCR reads with MiXCR, one row per CDR3 protein. This table has roughly 160,000 distinct CDR3 sequences, roughly 34% appearing once. The specimen comprised blood, sampled after autologous hematopoietic stem cell transplantation. The origin of the receptors is a girl between 10 and 17 years old with multiple sclerosis.

J is TRBJ2-7 and V is TRBV5-6, with a weak D call TRBD1 (6 bases). With 4 bases removed from V and 3 bases from J, the gap between germline ends came to 20 bases. The germline gives CDR1 SGHDT, CDR2 YYEEEE. This CDR3 is 16 amino acids long. The CDR3: CASSVAHREGDYEQYF. CDR3 DNA: TGTGCCAGCAGCGTGGCCCACAGGGAAGGGGACTACGAGCAGTACTTC.

About this clonotype: A much larger clone lies one base from this, so it may be a read error. This chain links TRBV29-1 with TRBJ2-1; 8 bases align to TRBD2. This CDR3 has 12 amino acids. The germline CDR1 and CDR2 sequences are SQVTM and ANQGSEA. V trimming: 8 bases; J trimming: 8 bases; junction bases outside the gene matches: 8. The CDR3 DNA reads TGCAGCCTCAGCGGGAGACTCGATGAGCAGTTCTTC. It is translated as CSLSGRLDEQFF.

This clonotype was recorded at least ten times. The J gene is TRBJ2-1, the V gene TRBV5-1, with 10 bases fitting TRBD2. The CDR3 has 17 amino acids. Trimming removed 1 base from V and 4 bases from J; junction bases left unmatched: 8. Germline V gene lookup returns CDR1 SGHRS and CDR2 YFSETQ. Here the CDR3 reads CASSLLPAGGIYNEQFF. CDR3 in DNA: TGCGCCAGCAGCTTGTTGCCAGCGGGAGGGATATACAATGAGCAGTTCTTC.

The chain recombines TRBV7-6 with TRBJ2-7, with TRBD1 identical over 10 bases. The CDR3 has 15 amino acids. Germline-derived CDR1 and CDR2 are SGHVS and FNYEAQ. Unmatched junction bases numbered 9, after V lost 5 bases and J lost 5 bases. The CDR3 DNA reads as TGTGCCAGCAGCGCAACCGGGACAGGGGCGGACGAGCAGTACTTC. It is translated as CASSATGTGADEQYF.

The chain carries TRBV7-2 and TRBJ2-7, with D possibly matching TRBD2 (5 bases). The J call may be mistaken, given a closer DNA end match to TRBJ2-5. Germline V gives CDR1 SGHTA, CDR2 FQGNSA. The CDR3 spans 14 residues. The CDR3 spells CASSSVANGETQYF. For the CDR3, the DNA is TGTGCCAGCAGCTCAGTAGCGAATGGGGAGACCCAGTACTTC.

This clonotype is labeled medium-sized. This chain connects TRBV7-9 to TRBJ2-1; D is ambiguous. V lost 5 bases and J 1 base, leaving 12 bases between the germline ends. The CDR3 contains 15 residues. Germline V gene lookup returns CDR1 SEHNR and CDR2 FQNEAQ (reference sequence). The CDR3 coding sequence is TGTGCCAGCAGCCCCCCTCCGCGGTCCTACAATGAGCAGTTCTTC. This encodes CASSPPPRSYNEQFF.

The J gene is TRBJ2-3, the V gene TRBV20-1, with 14 bases that match TRBD2. Germline V gene data show CDR1 as DFQATT and CDR2 as SNEGSKA (reference sequence). The V and J ends lost 2 bases and 4 bases, in that order; junction bases with no gene match: 5. This CDR3 is built from 16 residues. Here the CDR3 reads CSARLGLAGGSDTQYF. CDR3 nucleotide sequence: TGCAGTGCTAGACTCGGACTAGCGGGAGGATCAGATACGCAGTATTTT.

This clonotype was recorded a few times. V usage is TRBV28 and J usage is TRBJ1-5; no clear D gene. Per the germline V gene, CDR1 is MDHEN and CDR2 is SYDVKM. CDR3 size: 15 residues. Trimming pared 0 bases from V and 1 base from J, leaving 7 bases between. This CDR3 is CASSLWGDSNQPQHF. The DNA of the CDR3 is TGTGCCAGCAGTTTATGGGGTGACAGCAATCAGCCCCAGCATTTT.

This clonotype was seen only a few times. The chain has TRBV29-1 and TRBJ1-2; D is uncertain. The CDR3 runs to 13 residues. Per germline, CDR1 SQVTM and CDR2 ANQGSEA. Trimming took 3 bases from V and 1 from J, leaving 9 bases between them. CDR3 sequence: CSVEEGINYGYTF. CDR3 nucleotide sequence: TGCAGCGTTGAGGAGGGCATTAACTATGGCTACACCTTC.

This clonotype has a count of ten or more. This chain uses TRBV20-1 with TRBJ2-1; 11 bases align to TRBD2. This CDR3 region has 16 residues. The junction had 9 bases not matched to a gene; V was cut back by 2 bases and J by 6 bases. In germline, CDR1 is DFQATT, CDR2 SNEGSKA (reference sequence). The CDR3 reads CSARTGLAGGSNEQFF. The CDR3 nucleotides read TGCAGTGCTAGAACCGGGTTAGCGGGAGGGAGCAATGAGCAGTTCTTC.

The V and J genes are TRBV7-9 and TRBJ2-3; 8 nucleotides line up with TRBD1. Germline CDR1 is SEHNR and CDR2 is FQNEAQ (reference sequence). CDR3 length: 16 amino acids. The J segment lost 1 base and the V segment lost 4 bases, leaving 7 bases of the junction unmatched. The CDR3 reads CASSSDRGDGTDTQYF. The CDR3 DNA reads as TGTGCCAGCAGCTCCGACAGGGGTGATGGCACAGATACGCAGTATTTT.

This clonotype came up a few times. The rearrangement uses TRBV6-6 and TRBJ2-5; TRBD1 might be the D (6 bases). Trimming stripped 0 bases from V and 11 bases from J, with 13 bases between. CDR3 length equals 13 residues. CDR1 is MNHNY and CDR2 is SVGAGI in the germline V gene (reference sequence). The CDR3 region is CASSYSGDTKQYF. DNA for the CDR3: TGTGCCAGCAGTTACTCGGGGGACACTAAGCAGTACTTC.

The chain is built from TRBV29-1 and TRBJ2-5; D is uncertain. The J call may not be correct, given that the DNA end is closer to TRBJ2-7. This CDR3 comprises 11 residues. CDR1 SQVTM and CDR2 ANQGSEA come from the germline V gene. CDR3 region: CSVKRGGEQYF. The CDR3 region has the DNA TGCAGCGTCAAAAGAGGTGGCGAGCAGTACTTC.

The V gene is TRBV6-5, the J gene TRBJ1-2; D might be TRBD1 (5 bases). The V and J ends lost 2 bases and 4 bases respectively, with 8 bases between them. Germline CDR1 is MNHEY and CDR2 is SVGAGI. The CDR3 covers 13 residues. CDR3 bases: TGTGCCAGCAGTTACGGGAGGGGCTATGGCTACACCTTC. Its translation is CASSYGRGYGYTF.

The gene calls are TRBV7-9 and TRBJ2-5; 8 bases line up with TRBD1. The junction had 14 bases not matched to a gene; V was cut back by 3 bases and J by 2 bases. The V gene's germline CDR1 is SEHNR and CDR2 FQNEAQ (reference sequence). CDR3 length: 18 residues. CDR3 in amino acids: CASSLAPPGTGIQETQYF. CDR3 nucleotide sequence: TGTGCCAGCAGCTTGGCTCCGCCCGGGACAGGTATTCAAGAGACCCAGTACTTC.

The chain is built from TRBV6-5 and TRBJ2-3; maybe TRBD1 (5 bases). Germline V gene lookup returns CDR1 MNHEY and CDR2 SVGAGI. V dropped 4 bases and J dropped 1 base, with 9 bases sitting between them. The CDR3 contains 14 residues. The CDR3 sequence: CASSFRVGTDTQYF. For the CDR3, the DNA is TGTGCCAGCAGTTTCAGGGTGGGCACAGATACGCAGTATTTT.

This clonotype has just one count. The chain employs TRBV5-8 and TRBJ2-5; D is unclear. This CDR3 comprises 14 residues. V lost 0 bases, J lost 5 bases, and 11 bases lay in between. CDR1 is SGHTS and CDR2 is YDEGEE in the germline V gene. The CDR3 nucleotides are TGTGCCAGCAGCTTGGATTCTCGGTGGGAGACCCAGTACTTC. Encoded protein: CASSLDSRWETQYF.

For this clonotype: The CDR3 does not end in the conserved phenylalanine or tryptophan, so this is likely a read error. The chain carries TRBV27 and TRBJ2-1; D remains ambiguous. CDR3 length: 13 residues. Germline assignment: CDR1 MNHEY and CDR2 SMNVEV (reference sequence). V was trimmed by 5 bases and J by 9 bases, leaving 14 bases between them. The CDR3 nucleotides read TGTGCCAGCAGTCGGCCGTCGGCTGGTGAGCAGTTCGTC. Its protein is CASSRPSAGEQFV.